Following are 24 T cell receptor beta chains from one sample sequenced in a study of blood T cell repertoires in COVID-19. Repertoires were generated with immunoSEQ multiplex PCR, while TCRdb's copy carries only in-frame clones and drops some. This table has about 160,000 clones, over 80% appearing once. Source material: peripheral blood. Receptor source: a man aged 25 to 40 with COVID-19, enrolled during active disease.

The chain employs TRBV6-2 or TRBV6-3 and TRBJ2-2; TRBD1 is a possible D gene (5 bases). The germline gives CDR1 MNHEY, CDR2 SVGEGT. V gave up 2 bases and J gave up 6 bases, with 10 bases separating them. This CDR3 region has 14 residues. CDR3 DNA sequence: TGTGCCAGCAGTTACGAAGGGGTGGCCGGGGAGCTGTTTTTT. This sequence encodes CASSYEGVAGELFF.

The chain carries TRBV5-1 and TRBJ2-7; D may be TRBD1 (6 bases). Between the trimmed V and J ends, which lost 0 bases and 3 bases, there was a span of 19 bases. The CDR3 is 17 residues long. CDR1 and CDR2 (germline): SGHRS, YFSETQ. The CDR3 spells CASSLAHRTATYYEQYF. CDR3 in DNA: TGCGCCAGCAGCTTGGCACATCGGACAGCCACTTACTACGAGCAGTACTTC.

The chain recombines TRBV20-1 with TRBJ2-7; D gene ambiguous. Germline loops: CDR1 DFQATT, CDR2 SNEGSKA (reference sequence). This CDR3 has 12 residues. Trimming pared 3 bases from V and 2 bases from J, leaving 8 bases between. The CDR3 region is CSASRLAYEQYF. CDR3 sequence (DNA): TGCAGTGCTAGTAGGCTAGCCTACGAGCAGTACTTC.

The rearrangement uses TRBV19 and TRBJ2-5, with 9 positions matching TRBD1. The CDR3 sequence is 17 residues long. V dropped 1 base and J dropped 4; count of bases not matched to a gene: 10. Germline V gene sequence: CDR1 LNHDA, CDR2 SQIVND (reference sequence). The CDR3 sequence: CASSIVRGTGWPETQYF. For the CDR3, the DNA is TGTGCCAGTAGTATAGTACGAGGGACAGGGTGGCCAGAGACCCAGTACTTC.

The V gene is TRBV12-3 or TRBV12-4, the J gene TRBJ1-1; the D gene is possibly TRBD1 (5 bases). The CDR3 has 13 amino acids. The ends were cut back, 11 bases at V and 3 bases at J, with 16 bases in the middle. CDR3 nucleotides: TGTGCCGGACTAAAATGGGGGGACACTGAAGCTTTCTTT. Protein: CAGLKWGDTEAFF.

The chain recombines TRBV13 with TRBJ2-7, with TRBD1 matching over 7 bases. The CDR3 is 14 residues long. Germline-derived CDR1 and CDR2 are PRHDT and FYEKMQ (reference sequence). J was trimmed by 3 bases and V by 0 bases; bases with no gene match: 2. The CDR3 region is CASSLGGDSYEQYF. CDR3 bases: TGTGCCAGCAGCTTAGGCGGGGACAGCTACGAGCAGTACTTC.

The genes are TRBV25-1 and TRBJ1-2; 9 bases align to TRBD1. The ends lost 5 bases at V and 7 bases at J; junction bases unmatched: 8. This CDR3 comprises 14 residues. Germline-derived CDR1 and CDR2 are MGHDK and SYGVNS. The CDR3 reads CASSRRDRVLGYTF. CDR3 coding DNA: TGTGCCAGCAGTAGGAGGGACAGGGTTCTTGGCTACACCTTC.

The chain joins TRBV10-3 to TRBJ2-4, with D possibly matching TRBD1 (7 bases). Germline V lookup: CDR1 ENHRY, CDR2 SYGVKD. Trimming cost V 4 bases and J 9 bases, with 19 bases left between them. The CDR3 has 15 amino acids. CDR3 residues: CAISVAGGGSGIQYF. In DNA, the CDR3 is TGTGCCATCAGTGTGGCAGGGGGAGGTTCTGGCATTCAGTACTTC.

This clone was detected only once. The chain employs TRBV11-3 and TRBJ1-1; no clear D gene. Between the trimmed V and J ends, which lost 4 bases and 1 base, there was a span of 4 bases. The length of the CDR3 is 12 residues. The V gene's germline CDR1 is SGHNT and CDR2 YENEEA. In nucleotides, the CDR3 is TGTGCCAGCAGCTATCGGAACACTGAAGCTTTCTTT. This sequence encodes CASSYRNTEAFF.

The J gene is TRBJ1-2, the V gene TRBV4-3, with D tentatively TRBD1 (6 bases). CDR1 and CDR2 from the germline V gene are LGHNA and YSLEER. The CDR3 has 15 amino acids. The V end was cut by 4 bases, the J end by 7 bases, with 19 bases between. The CDR3 DNA reads as TGCGCCAGCAGCCTCTATCATGAAGGGGGGGGTGGCTACACCTTC. Translation gives CASSLYHEGGGGYTF.

This rearrangement joins TRBV7-2 to TRBJ2-1; D is undetermined. Germline values: CDR1 SGHTA, CDR2 FQGNSA. V shed 2 bases and J shed 8 bases, with 10 bases lying between them. There are 13 residues in the CDR3. CDR3 sequence: CASSLSVLDEQFF. The CDR3 bases are TGTGCCAGCAGCTTATCTGTCCTCGATGAGCAGTTCTTC.

The chain links TRBV27 to TRBJ1-1, with 8 bases fitting TRBD1. Germline CDR1 is MNHEY and CDR2 is SMNVEV (reference sequence). Germline trimming cut 3 bases from V and 0 bases from J; bases unmatched to any gene: 3. The CDR3 extends over 15 amino acids. The CDR3 DNA is TGTGCCAGCAGTTTCTCGACAGGGGTGAACACTGAAGCTTTCTTT. It translates to CASSFSTGVNTEAFF.

V gene TRBV9 combines with J gene TRBJ2-5; 8 nucleotides match TRBD2. The CDR3 has 14 amino acids. Germline V gene sequence: CDR1 SGDLS, CDR2 YYNGEE. V lost 2 bases, J lost 4 bases, and 4 bases stayed unmatched. The chain's CDR3 is CASSVGGGLETQYF. The CDR3, as DNA: TGTGCCAGCAGCGTGGGCGGGGGGCTAGAGACCCAGTACTTC. The whole variable domain, remainder taken from reference TRBV9 and TRBJ2-5, is DSGVTQTPKHLITATGQRVTLRCSPRSGDLSVYWYQQSLDQGLQFLIQYYNGEERAKGNILERFSAQQFPDLHSELNLSSLELGDSALYFCASSVGGGLETQYFGPGTRLLVL.

The chain employs TRBV12-3 or TRBV12-4 and TRBJ1-5; unclear D gene. Trimming removed 8 bases from V and 4 bases from J, with 12 bases in between. CDR3 length equals 13 residues. The CDR3 sequence is CASRRGNNQPQHF. CDR3 DNA: TGTGCCAGCCGTCGGGGAAATAATCAGCCCCAGCATTTT.

The chain uses TRBV7-2 and TRBJ2-5; 9 nucleotides align to TRBD2. CDR1 and CDR2 (germline): SGHTA, FQGNSA. The CDR3 has 15 amino acids. The V gene end was trimmed by 6 bases and the J gene end by 5 bases; junction bases not matched to a gene: 10. CDR3 residues: CASRLAGGSSETQYF. Here the CDR3 DNA reads TGTGCCAGCAGGCTTGCGGGGGGGTCGTCTGAGACCCAGTACTTC.

J is TRBJ2-7 and V is TRBV2; D possibly corresponds to TRBD2 (5 bases). Germline V CDR1 and CDR2: SNHLY, FYNNEI. Between the trimmed V and J ends, which lost 9 bases and 3 bases, there was a span of 15 bases. CDR3 length: 13 residues. The CDR3 sequence: CASRGSPIYEQYF. The CDR3, as DNA: TGTGCCAGTCGTGGGAGTCCAATCTACGAGCAGTACTTC.

The genes are TRBV27 and TRBJ2-1; TRBD2 might be the D (6 bases). This CDR3 is built from 13 residues. The germline gives CDR1 MNHEY, CDR2 SMNVEV (reference sequence). V lost 6 bases, J lost 7 bases, and 13 bases lay in between. CDR3 sequence (DNA): TGTGCCAGCAGACCCCTGCGGGGAAATGAGCAGTTCTTC. Encoded protein: CASRPLRGNEQFF.

The V and J genes are TRBV12-3 or TRBV12-4 and TRBJ1-1; no definite D call. V lost 6 bases and J 3 bases, leaving 11 bases between the germline ends. This CDR3 contains 13 residues. The CDR3 sequence is CASSQDEHTEAFF. For the CDR3, the DNA is TGTGCCAGCAGCCAAGATGAGCACACTGAAGCTTTCTTT.

The genes are TRBV12-3 or TRBV12-4 and TRBJ2-5; D is perhaps TRBD1 (5 bases). The CDR3 extends over 13 amino acids. Trimming took 11 bases from V and 2 from J, leaving 15 bases between them. CDR3 coding DNA: TGTGCCGGCCTCCTATCAGGGCAAGAGACCCAGTACTTC. This codes for CAGLLSGQETQYF.

This chain links TRBV5-6 with TRBJ1-2; D gene ambiguous. The germline CDR1 and CDR2 sequences are SGHDT and YYEEEE. The CDR3 is 11 amino acids. Trimming shortened V by 3 bases and J by 8 bases, and 8 bases separated the two germline ends. Written as DNA, the CDR3 is TGTGCCAGCAGCTCCTTAGCGGGCTACACCTTC. Protein: CASSSLAGYTF.

This clone was found once. The V gene is TRBV23-1, the J gene TRBJ2-2; 7 bases are shared with TRBD1. Being an ORF, TRBV23-1 has a function that is uncertain. Trimming cost V 1 base and J 0 bases; bases outside gene matches: 2. The length of the CDR3 is 16 residues. For the CDR3, the DNA is TGCGCCAGCAGTCAATTGAGGGGGCCGAACACCGGGGAGCTGTTTTTT. This gives the protein CASSQLRGPNTGELFF.

The chain is built from TRBV11-3 and TRBJ2-5, with 9 bases fitting TRBD1. The V gene's germline CDR1 is SGHNT and CDR2 YENEEA. The CDR3 loop spans 15 amino acids. V shed 5 bases and J 2 bases; nucleotides not matched to a gene: 6. The CDR3 loop is CASSVSTGGQETQYF. In nucleotides, the CDR3 is TGTGCCAGCAGCGTCTCGACAGGGGGGCAAGAGACCCAGTACTTC.

This chain joins TRBV6-5 and TRBJ1-5; D is perhaps TRBD1 (5 bases). CDR1 is MNHEY and CDR2 is SVGAGI in the germline V gene. The CDR3 is made up of 14 amino acids. V lost 8 bases and J 0 bases, leaving 11 bases between the germline ends. The CDR3 DNA follows: TGTGCCAGCGGCACAGGATATAGCAATCAGCCCCAGCATTTT. It codes for CASGTGYSNQPQHF.

This chain links TRBV5-1 with TRBJ1-2, with D possibly being TRBD1 (6 bases). CDR1 and CDR2 from the germline V gene are SGHRS and YFSETQ. The CDR3 consists of 15 residues. Trimming cost V 1 base and J 4 bases, with 14 bases left between them. CDR3 protein: CASSLLGGQTYGYTF. The CDR3 DNA sequence: TGCGCCAGCAGCTTGTTAGGAGGACAGACCTATGGCTACACCTTC.